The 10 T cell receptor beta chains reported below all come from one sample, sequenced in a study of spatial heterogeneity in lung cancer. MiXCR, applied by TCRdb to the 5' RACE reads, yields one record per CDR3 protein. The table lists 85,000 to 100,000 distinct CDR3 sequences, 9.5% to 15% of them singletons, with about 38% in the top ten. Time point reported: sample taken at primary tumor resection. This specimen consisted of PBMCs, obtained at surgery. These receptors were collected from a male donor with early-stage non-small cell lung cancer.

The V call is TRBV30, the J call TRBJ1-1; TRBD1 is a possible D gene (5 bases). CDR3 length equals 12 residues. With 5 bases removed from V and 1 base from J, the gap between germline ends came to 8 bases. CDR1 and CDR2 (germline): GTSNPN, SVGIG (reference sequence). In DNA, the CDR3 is TGTGCCTGGGCTAGGGGGAACACTGAAGCTTTCTTT. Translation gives CAWARGNTEAFF.

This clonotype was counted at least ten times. CDR3 nucleotide sequence: TGTGCCAGCGGGGATTATAGCTCCTACGAGCAGTACTTC. This gives the protein CASGDYSSYEQYF. The genes are TRBV7-6 and TRBJ2-7, with D hard to call. V was shortened by 8 bases and J by 0 bases, with 11 bases between the two germline ends. The CDR3 loop spans 13 amino acids. CDR1 SGHVS and CDR2 FNYEAQ come from the germline V gene. The complete variable domain, with remaining parts taken from reference TRBV7-6 and TRBJ2-7, reads GAGVSQSPRYKVTKRGQDVALRCDPISGHVSLYWYRQALGQGPEFLTYFNYEAQQDKSGLPNDRFSAERPEGSISTLTIQRTEQRDSAMYRCASGDYSSYEQYFGPGTRLTVT.

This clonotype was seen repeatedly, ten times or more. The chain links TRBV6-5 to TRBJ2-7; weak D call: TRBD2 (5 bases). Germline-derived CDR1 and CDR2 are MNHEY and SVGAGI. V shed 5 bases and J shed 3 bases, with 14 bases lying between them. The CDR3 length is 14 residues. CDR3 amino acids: CASSPPGIYYEQYF. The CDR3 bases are TGTGCCAGCAGTCCCCCGGGGATCTACTACGAGCAGTACTTC.

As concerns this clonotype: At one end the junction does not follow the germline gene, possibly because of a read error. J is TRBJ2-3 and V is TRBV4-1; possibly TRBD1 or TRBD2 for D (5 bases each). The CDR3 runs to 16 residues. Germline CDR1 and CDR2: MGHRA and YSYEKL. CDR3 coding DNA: TGCGCCAGCAGCCAAGCTACCGGGGCACGGATGGATATGCAGTATTTT. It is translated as CASSQATGARMDMQYF.

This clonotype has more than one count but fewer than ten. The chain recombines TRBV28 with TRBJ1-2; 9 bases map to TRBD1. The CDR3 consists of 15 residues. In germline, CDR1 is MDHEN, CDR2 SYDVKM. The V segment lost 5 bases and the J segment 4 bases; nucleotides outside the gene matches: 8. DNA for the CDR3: TGTGCCAGCAGTCCCGGGACAGGGACTCGCTATGGCTACACCTTC. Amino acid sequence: CASSPGTGTRYGYTF.

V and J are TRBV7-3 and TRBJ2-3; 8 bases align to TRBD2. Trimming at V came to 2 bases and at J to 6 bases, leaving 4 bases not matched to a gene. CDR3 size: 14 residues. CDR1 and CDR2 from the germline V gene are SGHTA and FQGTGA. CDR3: CASSLSGGPDTQYF. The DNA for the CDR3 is TGTGCCAGCAGCTTATCGGGGGGGCCCGATACGCAGTATTTT.

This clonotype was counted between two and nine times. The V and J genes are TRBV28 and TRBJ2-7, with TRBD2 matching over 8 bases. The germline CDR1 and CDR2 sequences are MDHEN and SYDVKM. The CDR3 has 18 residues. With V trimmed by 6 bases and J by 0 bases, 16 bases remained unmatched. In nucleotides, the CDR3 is TGTGCCAGCAGCCCCATTGGTAGCGGGATCCCCCGCTCCTACGAGCAGTACTTC. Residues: CASSPIGSGIPRSYEQYF.

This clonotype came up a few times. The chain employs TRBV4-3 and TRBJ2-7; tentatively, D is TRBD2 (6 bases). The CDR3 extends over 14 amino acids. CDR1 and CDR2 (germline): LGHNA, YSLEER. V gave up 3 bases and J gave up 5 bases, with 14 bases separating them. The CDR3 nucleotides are TGCGCCAGCAGCCACCCGGCGGGGCGAAACGAGCAGTACTTC. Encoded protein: CASSHPAGRNEQYF.

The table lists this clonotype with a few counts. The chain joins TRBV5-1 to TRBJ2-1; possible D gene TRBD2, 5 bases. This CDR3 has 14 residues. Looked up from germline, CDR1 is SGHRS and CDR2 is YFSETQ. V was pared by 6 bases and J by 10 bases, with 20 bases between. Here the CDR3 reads CASTPRVYEGEQFF. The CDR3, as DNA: TGCGCCAGCACTCCGAGAGTCTACGAGGGCGAGCAGTTCTTC.

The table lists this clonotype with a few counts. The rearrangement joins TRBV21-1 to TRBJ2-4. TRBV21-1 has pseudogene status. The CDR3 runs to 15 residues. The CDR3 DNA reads TGTGCCAGCAGCGAAGGGGGTGGAGCCAAAAACATTCAGTACTTC. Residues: CASSEGGGAKNIQYF.